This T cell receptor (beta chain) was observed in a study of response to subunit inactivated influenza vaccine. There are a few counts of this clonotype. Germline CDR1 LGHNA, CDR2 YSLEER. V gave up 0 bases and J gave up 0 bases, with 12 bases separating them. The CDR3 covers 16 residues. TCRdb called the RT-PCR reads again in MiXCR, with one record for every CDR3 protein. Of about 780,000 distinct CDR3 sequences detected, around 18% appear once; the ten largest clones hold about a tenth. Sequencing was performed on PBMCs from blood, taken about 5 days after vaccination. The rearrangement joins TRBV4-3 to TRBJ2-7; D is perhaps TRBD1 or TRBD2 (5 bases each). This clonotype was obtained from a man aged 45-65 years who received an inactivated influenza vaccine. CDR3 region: CASSQDLRGVSYEQYF. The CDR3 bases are TGCGCCAGCAGCCAAGATTTGAGAGGGGTCTCCTACGAGCAGTACTTC.